This TCR beta chain originates from a study of read filtering for tumor transcriptome and immune sequencing. Across the study: Transcriptome libraries were built from DNase-treated RNA. TCR-mapped reads were about 3.5 to 10.27 million with IR-seq versus roughly 85 to 1,400 with RNA-seq. Whole-study results and caveats: Single-read clonotypes: about 81.9% of IR-seq clonotypes (approximately 3.7% of reads), roughly 73% of RNA-seq clonotypes (nearly 45% of reads).

This clonotype was seen a handful of times. Its target is not known. The conserved final phenylalanine or tryptophan is absent from the CDR3, which likely points to a read error. Molecular barcoded adaptors covering alpha/delta and beta/gamma chains were used on roughly 370 ng RNA. One entry per CDR3 protein results from TCRdb running MiXCR on the reads. The sample lists about 39,000 distinct CDR3 sequences; roughly an eighth were seen once. Germline loops: CDR1 SGHAT, CDR2 FQNNGV. This CDR3 has 16 amino acids. This chain uses TRBV11-2 with TRBJ2-1, with D tentatively TRBD2 (6 bases). The material sequenced was a population of CD138-negative cells sorted from bone marrow. The TCR sequence derives from a donor aged 40 or over with multiple myeloma. Here the CDR3 DNA reads TGTGCCGGCAGCTTAAAGCGGGCTAGTGAATACAATGAGCAGTTCTCC. The encoded protein is CAGSLKRASEYNEQFS.